Listed below are T cell receptor beta chains from one sample, sequenced in a study of blood T cell repertoires in COVID-19. Measured with immunoSEQ multiplex PCR; TCRdb has only the in-frame clones, and not every one. This sample has about 53,000 clones; 80% to 90% occur once, and the top ten carry roughly 2.5%. What was sequenced was peripheral blood. These receptors were collected from a man aged 80 or over with acute or convalescent COVID-19. Each CDR3 is given with its conserved first and last residue. Fields, in order: CDR3 protein, CDR3 DNA, clone size, J gene, V gene, D gene. D genes are given only for firm matches. Size is stated for part of the rows, as once, few or many counts, or as a class when the clone is expanded.

CDR3aa: CASSREGAEAFF
CDR3nt: TGTGCCAGCAGTCGGGAGGGGGCTGAAGCTTTCTTT
abundance: NA
j_gene: TRBJ1-1
v_gene: TRBV2
d_gene: NA

CDR3aa: CASSRLDRPNYGYTF
CDR3nt: TGTGCCAGCAGCCGATTGGACAGGCCTAACTATGGCTACACCTTC
abundance: NA
j_gene: TRBJ1-2
v_gene: TRBV27
d_gene: TRBD1

CDR3aa: CASSDRQGTLSGANVLTF
CDR3nt: TGTGCCAGCAGCGACCGACAGGGGACCCTCTCTGGGGCCAACGTCCTGACTTTC
abundance: NA
j_gene: TRBJ2-6
v_gene: TRBV7-2
d_gene: TRBD1

CDR3aa: CASSPSVIPYEQYF
CDR3nt: TGTGCCAGCAGCCCCAGCGTGATTCCCTACGAGCAGTACTTC
abundance: NA
j_gene: TRBJ2-7
v_gene: TRBV7-6
d_gene: NA

CDR3aa: CASSHPRGGNYGYTF
CDR3nt: TGTGCCAGCAGTCATCCCCGGGGGGGTAACTATGGCTACACCTTC
abundance: NA
j_gene: TRBJ1-2
v_gene: TRBV6-5
d_gene: NA

CDR3aa: CAWRSGQTNSPLHF
CDR3nt: TGTGCCTGGAGGTCTGGACAGACTAATTCACCCCTCCACTTT
abundance: once
j_gene: TRBJ1-6
v_gene: TRBV30
d_gene: NA

CDR3aa: CASSPWTGSQPQHF
CDR3nt: TGTGCCAGCAGCCCATGGACAGGGAGTCAGCCCCAGCATTTT
abundance: NA
j_gene: TRBJ1-5
v_gene: TRBV6-5
d_gene: TRBD1

CDR3aa: CASSYSGGWTGELFF
CDR3nt: TGTGCCAGCAGTTACTCGGGGGGATGGACCGGGGAGCTGTTTTTT
abundance: NA
j_gene: TRBJ2-2
v_gene: TRBV6-5
d_gene: NA

CDR3aa: CASSLLNRVRNTEAFF
CDR3nt: TGTGCCAGCAGCTTGCTCAACAGGGTAAGGAACACTGAAGCTTTCTTT
abundance: NA
j_gene: TRBJ1-1
v_gene: TRBV5-6
d_gene: NA

CDR3aa: CASSIHRGGETQYF
CDR3nt: TGTGCCAGCAGCATCCACAGGGGCGGAGAGACCCAGTACTTC
abundance: NA
j_gene: TRBJ2-5
v_gene: TRBV11-2
d_gene: TRBD1

CDR3aa: CASSRGGGWIDSPLHF
CDR3nt: TGTGCCAGCAGCCGGGGAGGGGGTTGGATCGATTCACCCCTCCACTTT
abundance: NA
j_gene: TRBJ1-6
v_gene: TRBV3-1/TRBV3-2
d_gene: NA

CDR3aa: CASRGQNTEAFF
CDR3nt: TGTGCCAGCCGTGGACAGAACACTGAAGCTTTCTTT
abundance: NA
j_gene: TRBJ1-1
v_gene: TRBV7-2
d_gene: NA

CDR3aa: CASSLSRSGDRVYYEQYF
CDR3nt: TGTGCCAGCAGTTTATCTCGAAGTGGGGACAGGGTGTACTACGAGCAGTACTTC
abundance: NA
j_gene: TRBJ2-7
v_gene: TRBV27
d_gene: TRBD1

CDR3aa: CASSSGMAGELFF
CDR3nt: TGTGCCAGCAGCTCGGGGATGGCCGGGGAGCTGTTTTTT
abundance: NA
j_gene: TRBJ2-2
v_gene: TRBV6-5
d_gene: NA

CDR3aa: CASSGGRVEKLFF
CDR3nt: TGTGCCAGTAGTGGGGGGAGAGTCGAAAAACTGTTTTTT
abundance: NA
j_gene: TRBJ1-4
v_gene: TRBV19
d_gene: NA

CDR3aa: CASSLGAGDPSWETQYF
CDR3nt: TGTGCCAGCTCACTTGGAGCGGGGGACCCGAGTTGGGAGACCCAGTACTTC
abundance: NA
j_gene: TRBJ2-5
v_gene: TRBV18
d_gene: TRBD2

CDR3aa: CASSELGQGGTQYF
CDR3nt: TGTGCCAGCAGTGAATTGGGACAGGGGGGGACCCAGTACTTC
abundance: NA
j_gene: TRBJ2-5
v_gene: TRBV6-1
d_gene: TRBD1

CDR3aa: CSVTRGQGTEAFF
CDR3nt: TGCAGCGTTACCAGGGGACAGGGCACTGAAGCTTTCTTT
abundance: once
j_gene: TRBJ1-1
v_gene: TRBV29-1
d_gene: TRBD1

CDR3aa: CAWSAGGTEAFF
CDR3nt: TGTGCCTGGAGTGCCGGGGGCACTGAAGCTTTCTTT
abundance: NA
j_gene: TRBJ1-1
v_gene: TRBV30
d_gene: NA

CDR3aa: CASSEGAGGSIQFF
CDR3nt: TGCGCCAGCAGTGAGGGAGCGGGGGGCAGTATTCAGTTCTTC
abundance: NA
j_gene: TRBJ2-1
v_gene: TRBV10-1
d_gene: TRBD2

CDR3aa: CASSPAGQTNSPLHF
CDR3nt: TGTGCCAGCTCACCAGCGGGACAGACCAATTCACCCCTCCACTTT
abundance: once
j_gene: TRBJ1-6
v_gene: TRBV18
d_gene: TRBD1

CDR3aa: CASSSLTGGGIDTQYF
CDR3nt: TGTGCCAGCAGTTCATTGACAGGGGGCGGGATAGATACGCAGTATTTT
abundance: few
j_gene: TRBJ2-3
v_gene: TRBV6-5
d_gene: TRBD1

CDR3aa: CASSQRRTGANEKLFF
CDR3nt: TGCGCCAGCAGCCAAAGAAGGACAGGGGCTAATGAAAAACTGTTTTTT
abundance: NA
j_gene: TRBJ1-4
v_gene: TRBV4-1
d_gene: TRBD1

CDR3aa: CASSPGFPGELFF
CDR3nt: TGTGCCAGCAGCCCAGGCTTCCCCGGGGAGCTGTTTTTT
abundance: NA
j_gene: TRBJ2-2
v_gene: TRBV7-8
d_gene: NA

CDR3aa: CASSLGGHSQETQYF
CDR3nt: TGTGCCAGCAGCTTAGGCGGGCACTCCCAAGAGACCCAGTACTTC
abundance: NA
j_gene: TRBJ2-5
v_gene: TRBV7-9
d_gene: NA

CDR3aa: CATQGGGVNTEAFF
CDR3nt: TGTGCCACTCAGGGAGGGGGGGTGAACACTGAAGCTTTCTTT
abundance: NA
j_gene: TRBJ1-1
v_gene: TRBV10-3
d_gene: NA

CDR3aa: CASPGGRGTGELFF
CDR3nt: TGCGCCAGTCCGGGGGGCCGGGGCACCGGGGAGCTGTTTTTT
abundance: NA
j_gene: TRBJ2-2
v_gene: TRBV10-1
d_gene: NA

CDR3aa: CASSPMVGEDEQYF
CDR3nt: TGTGCCAGCTCACCAATGGTAGGGGAGGACGAGCAGTACTTC
abundance: NA
j_gene: TRBJ2-7
v_gene: TRBV18
d_gene: NA

CDR3aa: CAWSATGLSNSPLHF
CDR3nt: TGTGCCTGGAGTGCTACGGGACTGTCTAATTCACCCCTCCACTTT
abundance: NA
j_gene: TRBJ1-6
v_gene: TRBV30
d_gene: NA

CDR3aa: CASSLEVVGQTGSDEQYF
CDR3nt: TGCGCCAGCAGCTTGGAAGTGGTGGGACAGACAGGGTCAGACGAGCAGTACTTC
abundance: NA
j_gene: TRBJ2-7
v_gene: TRBV5-1
d_gene: TRBD1

CDR3aa: CASSQRDISYTF
CDR3nt: TGTGCCAGCAGCCAGAGGGACATCAGCTACACCTTC
abundance: NA
j_gene: TRBJ1-2
v_gene: TRBV3-1/TRBV3-2
d_gene: NA

CDR3aa: CASTQQGYEQYF
CDR3nt: TGTGCCAGCACCCAACAGGGCTACGAGCAGTACTTC
abundance: NA
j_gene: TRBJ2-7
v_gene: TRBV5-6
d_gene: NA

CDR3aa: CASSPTGEPRYGYTF
CDR3nt: TGTGCCAGCTCACCGACAGGGGAACCACGCTATGGCTACACCTTC
abundance: NA
j_gene: TRBJ1-2
v_gene: TRBV18
d_gene: TRBD1

CDR3aa: CASSRDRGTGELFF
CDR3nt: TGTGCCAGCAGCCGCGACAGGGGGACCGGGGAGCTGTTTTTT
abundance: once
j_gene: TRBJ2-2
v_gene: TRBV7-9
d_gene: TRBD1

CDR3aa: CASSLKGADSGNTIYF
CDR3nt: TGCGCCAGCAGCTTGAAAGGGGCCGACTCTGGAAACACCATATATTTT
abundance: NA
j_gene: TRBJ1-3
v_gene: TRBV5-1
d_gene: NA

CDR3aa: CASSQELQGVSREQFF
CDR3nt: TGCGCCAGCAGCCAAGAGTTACAGGGGGTCTCTCGGGAGCAGTTCTTC
abundance: NA
j_gene: TRBJ2-1
v_gene: TRBV4-3
d_gene: TRBD1

CDR3aa: CASSPGTARGEQYF
CDR3nt: TGTGCCAGCAGCCCCGGGACAGCACGGGGCGAGCAGTACTTC
abundance: NA
j_gene: TRBJ2-7
v_gene: TRBV2
d_gene: TRBD1

CDR3aa: CASSHGQGNEQFF
CDR3nt: TGTGCCAGCAGTCACGGACAGGGCAATGAGCAGTTCTTC
abundance: NA
j_gene: TRBJ2-1
v_gene: TRBV7-2
d_gene: TRBD1

CDR3aa: CASSPPSGLGTQYF
CDR3nt: TGTGCCAGCAGCCCCCCGTCAGGGTTAGGGACCCAGTACTTC
abundance: NA
j_gene: TRBJ2-5
v_gene: TRBV5-4
d_gene: NA

CDR3aa: CASSQELPGYNEQFF
CDR3nt: TGTGCCAGCAGCCAAGAGCTCCCAGGTTACAATGAGCAGTTCTTC
abundance: NA
j_gene: TRBJ2-1
v_gene: TRBV3-1/TRBV3-2
d_gene: NA